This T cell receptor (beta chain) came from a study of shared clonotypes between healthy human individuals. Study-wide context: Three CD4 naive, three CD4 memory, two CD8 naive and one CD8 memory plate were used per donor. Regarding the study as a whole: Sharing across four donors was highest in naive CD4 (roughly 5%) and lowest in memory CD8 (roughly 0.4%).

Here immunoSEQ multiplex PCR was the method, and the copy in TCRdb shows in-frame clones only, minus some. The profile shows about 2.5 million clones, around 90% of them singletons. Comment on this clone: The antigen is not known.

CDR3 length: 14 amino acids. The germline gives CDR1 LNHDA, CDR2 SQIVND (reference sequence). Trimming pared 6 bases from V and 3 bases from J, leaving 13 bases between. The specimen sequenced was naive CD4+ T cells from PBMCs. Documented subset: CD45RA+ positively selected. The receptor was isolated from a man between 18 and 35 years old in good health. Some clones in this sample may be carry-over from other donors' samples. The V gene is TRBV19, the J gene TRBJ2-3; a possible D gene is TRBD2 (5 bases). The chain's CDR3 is CASSPRGITDTQYF. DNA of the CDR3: TGTGCCAGTAGCCCCCGGGGAATTACAGATACGCAGTATTTT.